This T cell receptor (beta chain) originates from a study of blood T cell repertoires in COVID-19. Clinical history as reported by participants underpinned cohort assignment. Note on this clone: Different DNA sequences within this sample yield the same CDR3.

The V end lost 4 bases, the J end lost 0 bases, and 10 bases lay between the germline ends. Germline lookup yields CDR1 SEHNR and CDR2 FQNEAQ (reference sequence). CDR3 length: 15 residues. Produced via immunoSEQ multiplex PCR; TCRdb's table is partial and in-frame only. The table lists about 210,000 clones, roughly 88% of them singletons. The clonotype originates from a woman aged 40 to 50 with acute COVID-19. Source material: PBMCs or T cells enriched from blood (not recorded which). This chain connects TRBV7-9 to TRBJ2-4; tentatively, D is TRBD2 (5 bases). In DNA, the CDR3 is TGTGCCAGCAGCTCCGGGGAACTAGCCAAAAACATTCAGTACTTC. It encodes CASSSGELAKNIQYF.